The clone carrying this T cell receptor beta chain has a handful of counts. Its antigen is as yet unknown. CDR3 length equals 12 residues. In germline, CDR1 is MDHEN, CDR2 SYDVKM. Trimming removed 3 bases from V and 5 bases from J, with 5 bases in between. As to time point: pre-sensitization, week 0. Treatment in this sample: therapeutic diphenylcyclopropenone sensitization with weekly scalp DPC. This entry is derived from a study of human T cells and chemical hapten exposure. In the study overall: The study traced per-sample TCR yield variation mainly to small differences in pooled library volumes. Points from the study as a whole: Alopecia in the donors means their immune response may deviate from healthy people's.

TCRdb analysed the RACE reads with MiXCR anew, one entry per CDR3 protein. The data hold around 110,000 distinct CDR3 sequences, with roughly 12% observed a single time. The genes are TRBV28 and TRBJ2-1, with unresolved D. Sequencing used whole blood, obtained in connection with sensitization to the hapten diphenylcyclopropenone (DPC). The TCR comes from a woman aged 50 to 60 with alopecia areata. Some clones in this sample may be carry-over from other donors' samples. The CDR3 sequence: CASSFVHNEQFF. DNA for the CDR3: TGTGCCAGCAGTTTCGTCCACAATGAGCAGTTCTTC.